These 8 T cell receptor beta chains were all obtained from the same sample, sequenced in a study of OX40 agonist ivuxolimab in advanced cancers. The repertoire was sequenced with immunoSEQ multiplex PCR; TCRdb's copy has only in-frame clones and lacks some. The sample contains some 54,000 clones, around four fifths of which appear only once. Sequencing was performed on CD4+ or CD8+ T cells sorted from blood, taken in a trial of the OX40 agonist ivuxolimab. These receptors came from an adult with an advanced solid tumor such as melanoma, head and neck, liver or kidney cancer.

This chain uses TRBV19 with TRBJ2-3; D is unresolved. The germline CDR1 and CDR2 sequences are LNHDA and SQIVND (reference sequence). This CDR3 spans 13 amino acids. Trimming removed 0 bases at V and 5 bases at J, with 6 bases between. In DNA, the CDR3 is TGTGCCAGTAGTATAGACGACCGAGATACGCAGTATTTT. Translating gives CASSIDDRDTQYF. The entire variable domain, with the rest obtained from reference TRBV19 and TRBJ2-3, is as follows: DGGITQSPKYLFRKEGQNVTLSCEQNLNHDAMYWYRQDPGQGLRLIYYSQIVNDFQKGDIAEGYSVSREKKESFPLTVTSAQKNPTAFYLCASSIDDRDTQYFGPGTRLTVL.

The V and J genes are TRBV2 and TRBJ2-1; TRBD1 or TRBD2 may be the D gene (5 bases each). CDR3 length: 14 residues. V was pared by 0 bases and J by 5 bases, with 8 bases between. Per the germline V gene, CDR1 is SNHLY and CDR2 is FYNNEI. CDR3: CASSEAWDDNEQFF. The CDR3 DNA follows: TGTGCCAGCAGTGAAGCGTGGGACGACAATGAGCAGTTCTTC.

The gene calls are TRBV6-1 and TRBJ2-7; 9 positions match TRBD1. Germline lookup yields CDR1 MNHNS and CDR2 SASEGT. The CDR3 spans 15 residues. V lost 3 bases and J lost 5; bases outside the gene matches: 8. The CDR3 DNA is TGTGCCAGCAGTGATAGACAGACAGGGGGTAACGAGCAGTACTTC. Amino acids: CASSDRQTGGNEQYF.

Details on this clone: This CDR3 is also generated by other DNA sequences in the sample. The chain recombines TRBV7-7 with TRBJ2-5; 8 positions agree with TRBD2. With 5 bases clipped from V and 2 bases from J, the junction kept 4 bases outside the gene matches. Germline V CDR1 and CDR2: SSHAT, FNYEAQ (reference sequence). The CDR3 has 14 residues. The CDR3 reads CASSLSGGQETQYF. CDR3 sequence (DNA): TGTGCCAGCAGCCTCTCGGGGGGGCAAGAGACCCAGTACTTC.

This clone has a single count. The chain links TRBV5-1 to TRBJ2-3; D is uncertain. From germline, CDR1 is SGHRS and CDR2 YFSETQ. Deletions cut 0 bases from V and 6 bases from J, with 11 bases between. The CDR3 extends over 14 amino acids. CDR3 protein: CASSLDRLGDTQYF. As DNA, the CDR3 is TGCGCCAGCAGCTTGGATAGATTAGGTGATACGCAGTATTTT. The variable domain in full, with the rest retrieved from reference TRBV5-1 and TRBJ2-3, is KAGVTQTPRYLIKTRGQQVTLSCSPISGHRSVSWYQQTPGQGLQFLFEYFSETQRNKGNFPGRFSGRQFSNSRSEMNVSTLELGDSALYLCASSLDRLGDTQYFGPGTRLTVL.

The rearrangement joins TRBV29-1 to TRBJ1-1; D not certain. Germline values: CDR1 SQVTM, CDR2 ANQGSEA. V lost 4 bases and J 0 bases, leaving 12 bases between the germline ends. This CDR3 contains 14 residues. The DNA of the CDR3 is TGCAGCGTTGTCAACGCCCGGATGAACACTGAAGCTTTCTTT. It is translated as CSVVNARMNTEAFF.

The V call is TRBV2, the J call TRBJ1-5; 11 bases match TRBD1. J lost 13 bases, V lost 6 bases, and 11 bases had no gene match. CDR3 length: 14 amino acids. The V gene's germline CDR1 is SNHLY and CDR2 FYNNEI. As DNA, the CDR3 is TGTGCCAGCAGGGCCGGGACAGGGGGGGAAAATCAGCATTTT. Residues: CASRAGTGGENQHF.

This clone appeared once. As DNA, the CDR3 is TGTGCCAGCAGCTTAGTGGAGGGCCCTAACTATGGCTACACCTTC. It codes for CASSLVEGPNYGYTF. This chain connects TRBV11-2 to TRBJ1-2; D not certain. The CDR3 runs to 15 residues. Trimming took off 1 base at V and 0 bases at J, with 9 bases between the two ends. Germline V CDR1 and CDR2: SGHAT, FQNNGV.